Listed here are 8 T cell receptor beta chains from one sample, sequenced in a study of blood T cells in healthy people across ages. Together with a sample-barcoded 5' primer, a J-beta primer mix was included in a second PCR lasting about 6 to 11 cycles. MiXCR was run by TCRdb on the 5' RACE reads, yielding one entry per CDR3 protein. Here the sample spans 800,000 or so distinct CDR3 sequences, around 62% being singletons. Sequencing input: blood. The source is a man aged 25 to 40 in good health.

J is TRBJ2-3 and V is TRBV5-1; TRBD2 aligns across 10 bases. Germline V lookup: CDR1 SGHRS, CDR2 YFSETQ. The J segment lost 0 bases and the V segment lost 4 bases, leaving 8 bases of the junction unmatched. CDR3 length: 17 amino acids. CDR3 nucleotides: TGCGCCAGCAGCAACTTAGCGGGGGGCCTTAGCACAGATACGCAGTATTTT. The encoded protein is CASSNLAGGLSTDTQYF.

This clonotype came up a few times. CDR3 loop: CASSRQGGGTYNSPLHF. The CDR3 DNA follows: TGTGCCAGCAGTCGACAGGGTGGAGGCACCTATAATTCACCCCTCCACTTT. The rearrangement joins TRBV7-2 to TRBJ1-6; 7 positions agree with TRBD1. V lost 6 bases and J lost 2; bases outside the gene matches: 10. CDR1 is SGHTA, CDR2 FQGNSA, per germline. The CDR3 has 17 residues. The entire variable domain, with the rest obtained from reference TRBV7-2 and TRBJ1-6, is as follows: GAGVSQSPSNKVTEKGKDVELRCDPISGHTALYWYRQSLGQGLEFLIYFQGNSAPDKSGLPSDRFSAERTGGSVSTLTIQRTQQEDSAVYLCASSRQGGGTYNSPLHFGNGTRLTVT.

There are many counts of this clonotype. V is TRBV29-1 and J is TRBJ2-7; D may be TRBD1 (6 bases). Germline V gene lookup returns CDR1 SQVTM and CDR2 ANQGSEA. The CDR3 runs 10 residues. The ends were cut back, 6 bases at V and 5 bases at J, with 8 bases in the middle. CDR3 sequence (DNA): TGCAGCGTGAGGACAGACGAGCAGTACTTC. Translated: CSVRTDEQYF.

The chain recombines TRBV15 with TRBJ2-4; TRBD2 might be the D (7 bases). The CDR3 is 20 amino acids. The V gene lost 0 bases and the J gene lost 0 bases, with 21 bases spanning the gap. Germline lookup yields CDR1 LNHNV and CDR2 YYDKDF (reference sequence). The CDR3 coding sequence is TGTGCCACCAGCAGAGATAGTACAGGGAGGGATCCTCTAGCCAAAAACATTCAGTACTTC. Amino acid sequence: CATSRDSTGRDPLAKNIQYF.

This clonotype was counted at least ten times. The chain links TRBV20-1 to TRBJ2-1; 7 bases are a match to TRBD2. The CDR3 has 15 residues. Germline V CDR1 and CDR2: DFQATT, SNEGSKA (reference sequence). V gave up 5 bases and J gave up 4 bases; unmatched junction bases: 11. CDR3 DNA sequence: TGCAGTGCTGACCCCCGGGGTAGCGGGTACAATGAGCAGTTCTTC. This encodes CSADPRGSGYNEQFF.

The chain recombines TRBV6-2 or TRBV6-3 with TRBJ2-7; maybe TRBD1 (6 bases). Germline values: CDR1 MNHEY, CDR2 SVGEGT. There are 14 residues in the CDR3. Deletions cut 7 bases from V and 2 bases from J, with 15 bases between. In DNA form, the CDR3 reads TGTGCCAGCAATAGAATCCCAGGGGCCTACGAGCAGTACTTC. This sequence encodes CASNRIPGAYEQYF.

The V call is TRBV7-9, the J call TRBJ2-3; 7 nucleotides match TRBD1. Trimming removed 7 bases from V and 5 bases from J; junction bases left unmatched: 12. Germline V CDR1 and CDR2: SEHNR, FQNEAQ (reference sequence). This CDR3 is 15 amino acids long. The CDR3 DNA is TGTGCCAGCACCAGTGACAGGGCCCGAGGAGATACGCAGTATTTT. Protein product: CASTSDRARGDTQYF.

This chain uses TRBV4-3 with TRBJ2-2, with 9 bases identical to TRBD2. The CDR3 runs 17 residues. Germline CDR1 LGHNA, CDR2 YSLEER. V lost 0 bases to trimming and J lost 5 bases; unmatched junction nucleotides: 7. The CDR3 sequence: CASSQDMAAGGTGELFF. For the CDR3, the DNA is TGCGCCAGCAGCCAAGATATGGCAGCGGGGGGTACCGGGGAGCTGTTTTTT.